This T cell receptor (beta chain) was obtained from a study of post-analysis software for immune sequencing data. Study-wide findings and caveats: Roughly five TRBV segments occurring more often in patients than controls included TRBV5-6, TRBV5-1 and TRBV20-1.

Germline CDR1 reads SEHNR; CDR2 reads FQNEAQ (reference sequence). CDR3 length equals 16 residues. The junction had 4 bases not matched to a gene; V was cut back by 5 bases and J by 2 bases. Sequencing libraries made from TCR beta cDNA carried unique molecular identifiers. TCRdb recomputed calls from the PCR reads with MiXCR, one row per CDR3 protein. The sample holds hundreds of thousands of distinct CDR3 sequences, less than 35% seen once. This clonotype came up a few times. Its cognate antigen is unknown. This TCR came from a girl under 18 with multiple sclerosis. The chain links TRBV7-9 to TRBJ2-6; 9 bases are a match to TRBD1. The sample taken for sequencing was blood. The CDR3 DNA is TGTGCCAGCAGCAGGGACAGGGTGACTGGGGCCAACGTCCTGACTTTC. This gives the protein CASSRDRVTGANVLTF.